The 3 T cell receptor beta chains in this list originate from one sample, sequenced in a study of identifying expanded T cells in peripheral blood. Profiled with immunoSEQ multiplex PCR; TCRdb holds only in-frame clones, not every one. The table includes about 58,000 clones, about four fifths detected once. The sequencing sample was made of blood. All receptors come from a person aged 18 to 75 in good health.

The V call is TRBV2, the J call TRBJ2-6; D gene ambiguous. The CDR3 totals 13 residues. Germline V gene lookup returns CDR1 SNHLY and CDR2 FYNNEI. V was shortened by 8 bases and J by 2 bases, with 7 bases between the two germline ends. The CDR3: CASQKAGANVLTF. The CDR3 DNA sequence: TGTGCCAGCCAGAAGGCTGGGGCCAACGTCCTGACTTTC.

The CDR3 protein is CASSFMTGEQFF. The CDR3 nucleotides read TGTGCCAGCAGCTTTATGACAGGTGAGCAGTTCTTC. J is TRBJ2-1 and V is TRBV5-6; TRBD1 is a possible D gene (6 bases). The germline CDR1 and CDR2 sequences are SGHDT and YYEEEE. V lost 2 bases to trimming and J lost 9 bases, with 9 bases between them. This CDR3 has 12 amino acids.

This chain connects TRBV5-5 to TRBJ2-2; D is uncertain. Trimming cost V 0 bases and J 7 bases, with 13 bases left between them. The CDR3 extends over 15 amino acids. Germline V gives CDR1 SGHKS, CDR2 YYEKEE (reference sequence). The CDR3 spells CASSLAAGWGGELFF. The CDR3, as DNA: TGTGCCAGCAGCTTGGCGGCAGGTTGGGGCGGGGAGCTGTTTTTT.